This TCR beta chain was sequenced during a study of cytomegalovirus exposure and HLA in healthy donors. General study findings and limits: For most subjects, TCR beta sequences were reported to predict HLA-A and HLA-B alleles with accuracy.

As concerns this clone: Its cognate antigen is unknown.

This PCR relied on a set of 60 Vbeta primers and 13 Jbeta primers. The assay was immunoSEQ multiplex PCR, and TCRdb's table has in-frame clones only and misses some. The listing records about 55,000 clones. The CDR3 loop spans 16 amino acids. From germline, CDR1 is SGDLS and CDR2 YYNGEE. V lost 3 bases, J lost 6 bases, and 21 bases lay in between. The sample taken for sequencing was PBMCs. The sequence came from a man between 50 and 59 years old in good health and CMV-seropositive. V usage is TRBV9 and J usage is TRBJ1-1; the D is unclear. CDR3 coding DNA: TGTGCCAGCAGCGAGAGATGGAGCGTCGAAGTTTCTGAAGCTTTCTTT. This gives the protein CASSERWSVEVSEAFF. Full variable domain (remainder filled in from reference TRBV9 and TRBJ1-1): DSGVTQTPKHLITATGQRVTLRCSPRSGDLSVYWYQQSLDQGLQFLIQYYNGEERAKGNILERFSAQQFPDLHSELNLSSLELGDSALYFCASSERWSVEVSEAFFGQGTRLTVV.